In this sample, the clone carrying this T cell receptor (beta chain) turned up a few times. The antigen is not known. These data belong to a study of CD8+CD57+ T cells in acquired aplastic anemia. Study overall: CD4+ and CD8+ cells, once sorted, gave DNA averaging roughly 3 ug. Findings of the study overall: It was found that approximately 29 CD8+ CDR3 sequences were shared between patients and controls.

All sequencing subjects had displayed CD8+CD57+ cell expansion on flow cytometry. The diagnosis in all patients was severe acquired aplastic anemia. The study profiled TCR beta VDJ and CDR3 using genomic DNA as template. TCRdb reanalysed the reads using MiXCR and keeps one entry per CDR3 protein. The profile covers around 150,000 distinct CDR3 sequences, with 71% appearing a single time and 35% to 60% taken by the ten largest. Trimming stripped 0 bases from V and 7 bases from J, with 13 bases between. In germline, CDR1 is SEHNR, CDR2 FQNEAQ (reference sequence). The CDR3 runs 16 residues. The sequence derives from a human donor with aplastic anemia. Material for sequencing was sorted CD4+, CD8+, or CD8+CD57+ T cells (not recorded which) from PBMCs. J is TRBJ1-6 and V is TRBV7-9; the D gene is possibly TRBD1 (5 bases). CDR3 protein: CASSLAGTQVNSPLHF. CDR3 DNA: TGTGCCAGCAGCTTAGCGGGGACTCAAGTGAATTCACCCCTCCACTTT.